This TCR beta chain is drawn from a study of shared clonotypes between healthy human individuals. The protocol was immunoSEQ multiplex PCR, while the TCRdb copy is restricted to in-frame clones and leaves out a portion. The sample records 2.5 million or so clones, over 85% being singletons. The sequence was collected from a man aged 18 to 35 in good health. Material for sequencing was naive CD4+ T cells sorted from blood. Subset reported: CD45RA+ positively selected.

The chain's CDR3 is CASSLGPKDEQYF. The DNA for the CDR3 is TGTGCCAGCAGTTTAGGTCCCAAGGACGAGCAGTACTTC. The chain has TRBV27 and TRBJ2-7, with D unresolved. Trimming left V 2 bases short and J 5 bases short, with 10 bases between. The CDR3 totals 13 residues. Germline lookup yields CDR1 MNHEY and CDR2 SMNVEV (reference sequence).